These T cell receptor beta chains were read from a single sample in a study of shared clonotypes between healthy human individuals. The table came from immunoSEQ multiplex PCR; TCRdb's copy has only in-frame clones and leaves some out. In the table there are over 800,000 clones, nearly 95% of which are singletons. The sequencing input was naive CD8+ T cells sorted from blood. The receptor source for this set is a man aged 25 to 45 in good health. The CDR3 runs from the conserved cysteine through the conserved F or W. A D gene is named only where the DNA matches it firmly. Some rows have no size entry. The others give once, few or many, or a class for an expanded clone.

size,D,J,V,DNA,CDR3
NA,TRBD1,TRBJ2-7,TRBV28,TGTGCCAGCAGTTTCGGGACAGGGTACGAGCAGTACTTC,CASSFGTGYEQYF
NA,NA,TRBJ2-2,TRBV14,TGTGCCAGCAGCCAAGATATGCTAGACCTCACCGGGGAGCTGTTTTTT,CASSQDMLDLTGELFF
NA,NA,TRBJ2-2,TRBV29-1,TGCAGCGTTGAAGCGGACAGCCTGGAGCTGTTTTTT,CSVEADSLELFF
NA,NA,TRBJ2-7,TRBV18,TGTGCCAGCTCACTGACTTCAGGCGGTGGTAACGAGCAGTACTTC,CASSLTSGGGNEQYF
once,NA,TRBJ2-6,TRBV11-2,TGTGCCAGCAGCTTGTGGTCGGCAGGTTCTGGGGCCAACGTCCTGACTTTC,CASSLWSAGSGANVLTF
NA,NA,TRBJ2-3,TRBV5-4,TGTGCCAGCAGCTTTGCACTGGAAAACACAGATACGCAGTATTTT,CASSFALENTDTQYF
NA,NA,TRBJ2-1,TRBV6-1,TGTGCCAGCAGTGAAGCGACTTTCTACTACAATGAGCAGTTCTTC,CASSEATFYYNEQFF
once,NA,TRBJ2-7,TRBV4-1,TGCGCCAGCAGCCAATTGGAGGGAACCGGCTACGAGCAGTACTTC,CASSQLEGTGYEQYF
NA,NA,TRBJ1-2,TRBV27,TGTGCCAGCAGTTTCTCGGGGGATAATGGCTACACCTTC,CASSFSGDNGYTF
NA,TRBD2,TRBJ2-1,TRBV7-8,TGTGCCAGCAGCTCCTTCCCGACTAGCGGGAGGTTGGATGAGCAGTTCTTC,CASSSFPTSGRLDEQFF
NA,TRBD2,TRBJ2-7,TRBV10-2,TGCGCCAGCAGCCCAGCGGGAGGGCCGTCGTCCTACGAGCAGTACTTC,CASSPAGGPSSYEQYF
NA,NA,TRBJ2-1,TRBV7-9,TGTGCCAGCAGTACCTCAATCAATGAGCAGTTCTTC,CASSTSINEQFF
NA,NA,TRBJ1-2,TRBV27,TGTGCCAGTAACTCTTTCATCGGACAGCGCACTAACTATGGCTACACCTTC,CASNSFIGQRTNYGYTF
once,NA,TRBJ2-1,TRBV19,TGTGCCAGTAGTACCCCCACAGGAGTTTGGAAGGATGAGCAGTTCTTC,CASSTPTGVWKDEQFF
NA,NA,TRBJ1-3,TRBV14,TGTGCCAGCAGCCAAACAGGTATCTCTGGAAACACCATATATTTT,CASSQTGISGNTIYF
once,NA,TRBJ1-1,TRBV15,TGTGCCACCAGCCGCACAGAAAACACTGAAGCTTTCTTT,CATSRTENTEAFF
NA,NA,TRBJ2-2,TRBV27,TGTGCCACCACCCGGGGGTTTAGTGGCGGGGAGCTGTTTTTT,CATTRGFSGGELFF
once,NA,TRBJ2-7,TRBV27,TGTGCCAGCAGGAGCCAAAACTACGAGCAGTACTTC,CASRSQNYEQYF